Listed below are T cell receptor beta chains from one sample, sequenced in a study of human T cells and chemical hapten exposure. Using its own MiXCR run on the RACE reads, TCRdb lists one record per CDR3 protein. Of over 100,000 distinct CDR3 sequences in the sample, 10% to 12% were seen once. The sequences come from whole blood, collected in connection with sensitization to the hapten diphenylcyclopropenone (DPC). These receptors were obtained from a woman aged 45 to 65 with alopecia areata. Some clones in this sample may be carry-over from other donors' samples. Each CDR3 is given with its conserved first and last residue. Fields, in order: V gene, J gene, clone size, D gene, CDR3 protein, CDR3 DNA. The D gene is left open where the match is weak. Part of the rows lack a size; the others show once, few, many or a class for expanded clones.

v_call: TRBV7-9
j_call: TRBJ2-7
clone_size: few
d_call: NA
cdr3_aa: CASSLSVVAYEQYF
cdr3_nt: TGTGCCAGCAGCCTGTCCGTGGTAGCCTACGAGCAGTACTTC

v_call: TRBV20-1
j_call: TRBJ2-3
clone_size: NA
d_call: TRBD2
cdr3_aa: CSASLFAGGGSDTQYF
cdr3_nt: TGCAGTGCTAGTCTCTTTGCGGGAGGTGGATCAGATACGCAGTATTTT

v_call: TRBV3-1
j_call: TRBJ1-2
clone_size: NA
d_call: NA
cdr3_aa: CASSHGEWSYGYTF
cdr3_nt: TGTGCCAGCAGCCACGGGGAATGGAGCTATGGCTACACCTTC

v_call: TRBV7-9
j_call: TRBJ2-3
clone_size: NA
d_call: TRBD1
cdr3_aa: CASSRAGGYSTDTQYF
cdr3_nt: TGTGCCAGCAGCCGGGCAGGGGGCTACAGCACAGATACGCAGTATTTT

v_call: TRBV29-1
j_call: TRBJ2-7
clone_size: many
d_call: TRBD2
cdr3_aa: CSAKAGLSYEQYF
cdr3_nt: TGCAGCGCCAAAGCGGGACTCTCCTACGAGCAGTACTTC

v_call: TRBV6-5
j_call: TRBJ1-1
clone_size: many
d_call: NA
cdr3_aa: CASSYSRGNTEAFF
cdr3_nt: TGTGCCAGCAGTTACTCTCGGGGGAACACTGAAGCTTTCTTT

v_call: TRBV7-2
j_call: TRBJ1-1
clone_size: NA
d_call: NA
cdr3_aa: CASSSRQANTEAFF
cdr3_nt: TGTGCCAGCAGCTCCAGACAGGCGAACACTGAAGCTTTCTTT

v_call: TRBV27
j_call: TRBJ2-1
clone_size: many
d_call: TRBD2
cdr3_aa: CASSATSASYNEQFF
cdr3_nt: TGTGCCAGCAGCGCCACTAGCGCGTCCTACAATGAGCAGTTCTTC

v_call: TRBV9
j_call: TRBJ2-7
clone_size: many
d_call: NA
cdr3_aa: CASSSQYEQYF
cdr3_nt: TGTGCCTCGTCAAGTCAGTACGAGCAGTACTTC

v_call: TRBV7-2
j_call: TRBJ2-7
clone_size: few
d_call: TRBD2
cdr3_aa: CASSLDSGRAREQYF
cdr3_nt: TGTGCCAGCAGCTTAGATAGCGGGAGGGCGAGGGAGCAGTACTTC

v_call: TRBV7-2
j_call: TRBJ2-3
clone_size: few
d_call: NA
cdr3_aa: CASSLGPPSTDTQYF
cdr3_nt: TGTGCCAGCAGCTTGGGTCCGCCTAGCACAGATACGCAGTATTTT

v_call: TRBV13
j_call: TRBJ2-5
clone_size: many
d_call: TRBD2
cdr3_aa: CASSLAASETQYF
cdr3_nt: TGTGCCAGCAGCCTAGCGGCCTCAGAGACCCAGTACTTC

v_call: TRBV2
j_call: TRBJ2-5
clone_size: once
d_call: TRBD2
cdr3_aa: CASTSGREETQYF
cdr3_nt: TGTGCCAGCACATCCGGGAGGGAAGAGACCCAGTACTTC

v_call: TRBV6-1
j_call: TRBJ1-5
clone_size: many
d_call: NA
cdr3_aa: CASSEHLYGGVEGQPQHF
cdr3_nt: TGTGCCAGCAGTGAACATCTCTATGGAGGGGTTGAGGGGCAGCCCCAGCATTTT

v_call: TRBV7-8
j_call: TRBJ2-1
clone_size: NA
d_call: TRBD2
cdr3_aa: CASSPSAGRYNEQFF
cdr3_nt: TGTGCCAGCAGCCCCTCAGCGGGACGCTACAATGAGCAGTTCTTC